These 9 T cell receptor beta chains came from one sample sequenced in a study of patients and donors after allogeneic stem cell transplantation. TCRdb analysed the RT-PCR reads with MiXCR anew, one entry per CDR3 protein. The sample lists approximately 170,000 distinct CDR3 sequences; about 30% were seen once. What was sequenced was blood, either unsorted or a sorted T cell fraction (not recorded which). The receptors were sampled from a human donor who was either an allogeneic HSCT recipient or a stem cell or donor lymphocyte infusion donor (not recorded which). It is not recorded whose cells these are; they may come from a transplant donor.

The rearrangement links TRBV24-1 to TRBJ2-5; D is uncertain. Germline V gene data show CDR1 as KGHDR and CDR2 as SFDVKD. The V end was cut by 4 bases, the J end by 5 bases, with 10 bases between. This CDR3 comprises 13 residues. DNA of the CDR3: TGTGCCACCAGTGACAGCTACTCGGAGACCCAGTACTTC. Translated, it gives CATSDSYSETQYF.

This sequence joins TRBV6-2 or TRBV6-3 and TRBJ2-7; D might be TRBD2 (5 bases). V gave up 4 bases and J gave up 4 bases, with 14 bases separating them. This CDR3 region has 14 residues. Germline values: CDR1 MNHEY, CDR2 SVGEGT. The DNA for the CDR3 is TGTGCCAGCAGTTCCCCCGCGGGTTGGTACGAGCAGTACTTC. Protein: CASSSPAGWYEQYF.

This clonotype was recorded once. V gene TRBV5-1 combines with J gene TRBJ2-2, with 10 bases aligning to TRBD2. The V gene end was trimmed by 0 bases and the J gene end by 6 bases; junction bases not matched to a gene: 8. Germline V lookup: CDR1 SGHRS, CDR2 YFSETQ. The length of the CDR3 is 17 residues. The CDR3 region is CASSLEALAGVAGELFF. The CDR3 coding sequence is TGCGCCAGCAGCTTGGAAGCCCTAGCGGGAGTGGCCGGGGAGCTGTTTTTT.

The genes are TRBV6-2 or TRBV6-3 and TRBJ2-2; 7 bases fit TRBD1. CDR3 length: 15 amino acids. CDR1 and CDR2 from the germline V gene are MNHEY and SVGEGT. J gave up 1 base and V 7 bases, and 6 bases lay outside the gene matches. The CDR3 protein is CASTRQGMNTGELFF. The CDR3 coding sequence is TGTGCCAGCACACGACAGGGAATGAACACCGGGGAGCTGTTTTTT.

This chain joins TRBV12-3 or TRBV12-4 and TRBJ1-3; no reliable D call. V was clipped by 6 bases and J by 9 bases, with 18 bases between them. The CDR3 extends over 14 amino acids. The CDR3 DNA sequence: TGTGCCAGCAGCTTCATATCCCTTACCGGCACCATATATTTT. Translation gives CASSFISLTGTIYF.

This clonotype was seen more than once but under ten times. The chain employs TRBV5-1 and TRBJ2-1, with D tentatively TRBD1 (5 bases). The CDR3 extends over 16 amino acids. Germline assignment: CDR1 SGHRS and CDR2 YFSETQ. V was cut by 0 bases and J by 0 bases, with 10 bases left in between. The CDR3 DNA sequence: TGCGCCAGCAGCTTGGGTACAGGCAGCTCCTACAATGAGCAGTTCTTC. Translating gives CASSLGTGSSYNEQFF.

V and J are TRBV3-1 and TRBJ2-7; TRBD2 agrees at 11 bases. V trimming: 3 bases; J trimming: 2 bases; junction bases outside the gene matches: 3. This CDR3 is 15 amino acids long. Germline CDR1 is LGHDT and CDR2 is YNNKEL (reference sequence). The CDR3 protein is CASSQGLADTYEQYF. CDR3 in DNA: TGTGCCAGCAGCCAGGGACTAGCGGACACCTACGAGCAGTACTTC.

The chain has TRBV7-6 and TRBJ1-6; D is possibly TRBD1 (5 bases). CDR1 and CDR2 from the germline V gene are SGHVS and FNYEAQ. The CDR3 covers 15 residues. V gave up 4 bases and J gave up 5 bases, with 12 bases separating them. The CDR3 sequence is CASSYEGTNNSPLHF. CDR3 DNA: TGTGCCAGCAGCTATGAGGGGACCAATAATTCACCCCTCCACTTT.

This clonotype was recorded many times. CDR3 bases: TGTGCCAGCAGTTCCGCCTACAGGGCCCTGGATGGCTACACCTTC. The encoded protein is CASSSAYRALDGYTF. This chain links TRBV6-5 with TRBJ1-2, with a tentative D call TRBD1 (6 bases). Deletions cut 4 bases from V and 6 bases from J, with 18 bases between. The germline CDR1 and CDR2 sequences are MNHEY and SVGAGI. This CDR3 has 15 residues.